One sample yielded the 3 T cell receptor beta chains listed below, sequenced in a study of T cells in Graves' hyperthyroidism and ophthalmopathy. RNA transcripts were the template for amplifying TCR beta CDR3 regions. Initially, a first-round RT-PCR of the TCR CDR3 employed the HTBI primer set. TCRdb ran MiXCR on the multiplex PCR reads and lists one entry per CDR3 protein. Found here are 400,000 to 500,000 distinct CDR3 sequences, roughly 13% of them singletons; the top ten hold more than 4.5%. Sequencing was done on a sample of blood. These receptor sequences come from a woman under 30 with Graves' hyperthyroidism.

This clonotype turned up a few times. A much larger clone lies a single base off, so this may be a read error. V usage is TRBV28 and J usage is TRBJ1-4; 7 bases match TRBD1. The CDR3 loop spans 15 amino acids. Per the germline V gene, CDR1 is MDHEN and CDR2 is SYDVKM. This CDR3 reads CASSLRTGGSEKLCF. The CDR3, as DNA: TGTGCCAGCAGCCTAAGGACAGGAGGGTCTGAAAAACTGTGTTTT.

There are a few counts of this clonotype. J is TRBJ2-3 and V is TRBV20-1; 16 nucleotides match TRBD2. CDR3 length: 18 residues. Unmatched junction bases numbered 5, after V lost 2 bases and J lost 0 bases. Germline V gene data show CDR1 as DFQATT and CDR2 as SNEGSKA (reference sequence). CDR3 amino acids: CSARSGTSGRVSTDTQYF. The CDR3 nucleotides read TGCAGTGCTAGATCAGGGACTAGCGGGAGGGTAAGCACAGATACGCAGTATTTT.

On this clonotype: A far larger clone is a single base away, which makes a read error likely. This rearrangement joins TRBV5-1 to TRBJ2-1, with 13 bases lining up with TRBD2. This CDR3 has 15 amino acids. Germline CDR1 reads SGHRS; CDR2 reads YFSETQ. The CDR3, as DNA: TGCGCCAGCAGCCCAGGACTAGCGGGAGCCAATGAGCAGCTCTTC. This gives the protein CASSPGLAGANEQLF.